This T cell receptor beta chain stems from a study of shared clonotypes between healthy human individuals. General observations from the study: Represented diversity (both genetic and exposure-history) was limited by the small number of donors. Some naive CD4 clonotypes, 4% to 6%, turned up in common across several donors.

A note on this clone: What it recognizes is unknown.

Measured with immunoSEQ multiplex PCR; TCRdb has only the in-frame clones, and not every one. The table has 2 million to 2.5 million clones, around 90% seen once. The sequencing input was naive CD4+ T cells from PBMCs. The sample's subset: CD45RA+ positively selected. The sequence was obtained from a man younger than 35 in good health. Some clones in this sample may be carry-over from other donors' samples.

This CDR3 is CASSSPSSGHGELFF. As DNA, the CDR3 is TGTGCCAGCAGTTCACCCTCTAGCGGTCACGGGGAGCTGTTTTTT. This chain links TRBV27 with TRBJ2-2; TRBD2 matches 7 bases. CDR3 size: 15 residues. V dropped 4 bases and J dropped 7; count of bases not matched to a gene: 9. Germline V gives CDR1 MNHEY, CDR2 SMNVEV (reference sequence).